Listed below are T cell receptor beta chains from one sample, sequenced in a study of human T cells and chemical hapten exposure. One entry per CDR3 protein results from TCRdb running MiXCR on the RACE reads. This repertoire shows about 190,000 distinct CDR3 sequences, around a quarter found once; its top ten account for about 2.5%. Sequencing was performed on whole blood, taken in connection with sensitization to the hapten diphenylcyclopropenone (DPC). The receptors here all came from a woman in her thirties or forties with alopecia areata. Some clones in this sample may be carry-over from other donors' samples. Both conserved end residues are part of each CDR3. The order of the fields is clone size, J gene, D gene, V gene, CDR3 DNA, CDR3 protein. The D gene is left open where the match is weak. Not every row has a clone size; where given, it reads once, few, many or a size class.

clone_size: few
j_call: TRBJ2-1
d_call: TRBD2
v_call: TRBV20-1
cdr3_nt: TGCAGTGCTGGAGGGGGGACTAGCGAGACCCACAATGAGCAGTTCTTC
cdr3_aa: CSAGGGTSETHNEQFF

clone_size: -
j_call: TRBJ2-7
d_call: -
v_call: TRBV3-1
cdr3_nt: TGTGCCAGCAGCCAAGAGACTAGGCTCGAGCAGTACTTC
cdr3_aa: CASSQETRLEQYF

clone_size: few
j_call: TRBJ2-7
d_call: -
v_call: TRBV28
cdr3_nt: TGTGCCAGCAGTTCCCCTAACAGGGACGAGCAGTACTTC
cdr3_aa: CASSSPNRDEQYF

clone_size: -
j_call: TRBJ2-7
d_call: -
v_call: TRBV6-1
cdr3_nt: TGTGCCAGCAAGGAAGGAAGTATCTGGGTTGAGCAGTACTTC
cdr3_aa: CASKEGSIWVEQYF

clone_size: few
j_call: TRBJ2-4
d_call: TRBD1
v_call: TRBV29-1
cdr3_nt: TGCAGCGTATCTACAGGGGGCAACATTCAGTACTTC
cdr3_aa: CSVSTGGNIQYF

clone_size: -
j_call: TRBJ2-2
d_call: -
v_call: TRBV6-5
cdr3_nt: TGTGCCCACGGGCGAGGGGTAGCGCCGGGCGGGGAGCTGTTTTTT
cdr3_aa: CAHGRGVAPGGELFF

clone_size: many
j_call: TRBJ2-1
d_call: -
v_call: TRBV7-9
cdr3_nt: TGTGCCAGCGAGATGGAGGCGGCCTACAATGAGCAGTTCTTC
cdr3_aa: CASEMEAAYNEQFF

clone_size: -
j_call: TRBJ2-7
d_call: -
v_call: TRBV12-3/TRBV12-4
cdr3_nt: TGTGCCAGCAGTTTAAGCTACGTCTACGAGCAGTACTTC
cdr3_aa: CASSLSYVYEQYF

clone_size: -
j_call: TRBJ2-3
d_call: TRBD2
v_call: TRBV7-3
cdr3_nt: TGTGCCAGCAGCTTAAACGGCGGTAGCGGGAGGGCAGATACGCAGTATTTT
cdr3_aa: CASSLNGGSGRADTQYF

clone_size: few
j_call: TRBJ1-1
d_call: -
v_call: TRBV4-2
cdr3_nt: TGTGCCAGCAGCCAAGATCACAGGCAGGGCACTGAAGCTTTCTTT
cdr3_aa: CASSQDHRQGTEAFF

clone_size: -
j_call: TRBJ2-7
d_call: -
v_call: TRBV29-1
cdr3_nt: TGCAGCGTTGGGACAGCGGCCTACGAGCAGTACTTC
cdr3_aa: CSVGTAAYEQYF

clone_size: many
j_call: TRBJ2-7
d_call: -
v_call: TRBV12-3/TRBV12-4
cdr3_nt: TGTGCCAGCAGTTTAACCAGCGGCTCCTACGAGCAGTACTTC
cdr3_aa: CASSLTSGSYEQYF

clone_size: -
j_call: TRBJ1-1
d_call: -
v_call: TRBV3-1
cdr3_nt: TGTGCCAGCAGCCGCTTGAACACTGAAGCTTTCTTT
cdr3_aa: CASSRLNTEAFF

clone_size: -
j_call: TRBJ2-6
d_call: -
v_call: TRBV7-3
cdr3_nt: TGTGCCAGCAGCGCTCACTCTGGGGCCAACGTCCTGACTTTC
cdr3_aa: CASSAHSGANVLTF

clone_size: few
j_call: TRBJ1-5
d_call: TRBD1
v_call: TRBV12-3/TRBV12-4
cdr3_nt: TGTGCCAGCAGTCCCGGGACAGGGAAATCCCAAAGCAATCAGCCCCAGCATTTT
cdr3_aa: CASSPGTGKSQSNQPQHF

clone_size: few
j_call: TRBJ2-1
d_call: TRBD2
v_call: TRBV10-3
cdr3_nt: TGTGCCATCAGTGAGTCGACGGGGGGGGCCTACAATGAGCAGTTCTTC
cdr3_aa: CAISESTGGAYNEQFF

clone_size: -
j_call: TRBJ1-6
d_call: -
v_call: TRBV9
cdr3_nt: TGTGCCAGCAGCGTAGACGAACCATTTAATTCACCCCTCCACTTT
cdr3_aa: CASSVDEPFNSPLHF

clone_size: few
j_call: TRBJ1-1
d_call: -
v_call: TRBV7-9
cdr3_nt: TGTGCCAGCAGCTTAGAGCAGGTTGAAGCTTTCTTT
cdr3_aa: CASSLEQVEAFF

clone_size: few
j_call: TRBJ1-4
d_call: -
v_call: TRBV18
cdr3_nt: TGTGCCAGCTCACCAAGACAGCAGGTTGCAACTAATGAAAAACTGTTTTTT
cdr3_aa: CASSPRQQVATNEKLFF

clone_size: -
j_call: TRBJ2-1
d_call: -
v_call: TRBV27
cdr3_nt: TGTGCCACTGCTCGCGGCTACAGCTCCTACAATGAGCAGTTCTTC
cdr3_aa: CATARGYSSYNEQFF

clone_size: few
j_call: TRBJ1-1
d_call: -
v_call: TRBV12-3/TRBV12-4
cdr3_nt: TGTGCCAGCAGTTGGTCAGGGGACACTGAAGCTTTCTTT
cdr3_aa: CASSWSGDTEAFF

clone_size: few
j_call: TRBJ2-7
d_call: TRBD1
v_call: TRBV7-2
cdr3_nt: TGTGCCAGCAGCATCCGGGACAGAGCCCCTCCCTACTTGCAGTACTTC
cdr3_aa: CASSIRDRAPPYLQYF

clone_size: -
j_call: TRBJ2-7
d_call: -
v_call: TRBV28
cdr3_nt: TGTGCCAGCAGCCGCGCCATCTACGAGCAGTACTTC
cdr3_aa: CASSRAIYEQYF

clone_size: -
j_call: TRBJ2-7
d_call: -
v_call: TRBV18
cdr3_nt: TGTGCCAGCTCACCATCGGGACATACCTACGAGCAGTACTTC
cdr3_aa: CASSPSGHTYEQYF

clone_size: -
j_call: TRBJ2-1
d_call: TRBD2
v_call: TRBV4-3
cdr3_nt: TGCGCCAGCAGCCACGGACTAGCGGGAGATGAGCAGTTCTTC
cdr3_aa: CASSHGLAGDEQFF

clone_size: few
j_call: TRBJ1-2
d_call: TRBD1
v_call: TRBV10-3
cdr3_nt: TGTGCCATCAAACCTAGGGGGGACAGGGGCCACACCTTC
cdr3_aa: CAIKPRGDRGHTF

clone_size: -
j_call: TRBJ1-1
d_call: -
v_call: TRBV29-1
cdr3_nt: TGCAGCGTTGCGGGGGCGAACACTGAAGCTTTCTTT
cdr3_aa: CSVAGANTEAFF

clone_size: -
j_call: TRBJ2-7
d_call: TRBD1
v_call: TRBV27
cdr3_nt: TGTGCCAGCAGTCTCATGACAGGGGTGGGGGAGCAGTACTTC
cdr3_aa: CASSLMTGVGEQYF

clone_size: few
j_call: TRBJ1-2
d_call: -
v_call: TRBV6-2/TRBV6-3
cdr3_nt: TGTGCCAGCAGGGGTGGACAGCTAACTTATGGCTACACCTTC
cdr3_aa: CASRGGQLTYGYTF

clone_size: many
j_call: TRBJ1-3
d_call: -
v_call: TRBV18
cdr3_nt: TGTGCCAGCTCACCCCGGACAGTTGGAAACACCATATATTTT
cdr3_aa: CASSPRTVGNTIYF

clone_size: few
j_call: TRBJ2-7
d_call: TRBD2
v_call: TRBV5-1
cdr3_nt: TGCGCCAGCAGCTTGCACCCGGGGGGACCCTACGAGCAGTACTTC
cdr3_aa: CASSLHPGGPYEQYF

clone_size: many
j_call: TRBJ2-1
d_call: TRBD2
v_call: TRBV10-3
cdr3_nt: TGTGCCATCAAGGAAAGCGGGACCAACAATGAGCAGTTCTTC
cdr3_aa: CAIKESGTNNEQFF

clone_size: -
j_call: TRBJ1-6
d_call: -
v_call: TRBV5-1
cdr3_nt: TGCGCCAGCAGCCTAGGGTCAAAGGATTCACCCCTCCACTTT
cdr3_aa: CASSLGSKDSPLHF

clone_size: -
j_call: TRBJ2-2
d_call: TRBD2
v_call: TRBV9
cdr3_nt: TGTGCCAGCAGCGTACTAGCGGGAGGATATTACACCGGGGAGCTGTTTTTT
cdr3_aa: CASSVLAGGYYTGELFF

clone_size: -
j_call: TRBJ2-7
d_call: -
v_call: TRBV7-2
cdr3_nt: TGTGCCAGCAGCTTGACTGGACAGTCTCTTACCCTCTACGAGCAGTACTTC
cdr3_aa: CASSLTGQSLTLYEQYF

clone_size: many
j_call: TRBJ2-1
d_call: TRBD2
v_call: TRBV20-1
cdr3_nt: TGCAGTGCTAGAGATAGCGCTAGCGGGAGACTCAATGAGCAGTTCTTC
cdr3_aa: CSARDSASGRLNEQFF

clone_size: -
j_call: TRBJ2-7
d_call: TRBD2
v_call: TRBV12-3/TRBV12-4
cdr3_nt: TGTGCCAGCAGTTTCGGTACTAGCGGATACTACGAGCAGTACTTC
cdr3_aa: CASSFGTSGYYEQYF

clone_size: few
j_call: TRBJ2-2
d_call: -
v_call: TRBV25-1
cdr3_nt: TGTGCCAGCAGTGAGATGCACAGGGACACCGGGGAGCTGTTTTTT
cdr3_aa: CASSEMHRDTGELFF

clone_size: few
j_call: TRBJ2-7
d_call: -
v_call: TRBV3-1
cdr3_nt: TGTGCCAGCAGCCAAAGGACTACCTACGAGCAGTACTTC
cdr3_aa: CASSQRTTYEQYF

clone_size: many
j_call: TRBJ2-3
d_call: -
v_call: TRBV10-3
cdr3_nt: TGTGCCATCAGTGATGGTCACGCAGGCGGGGATACGCAGTATTTT
cdr3_aa: CAISDGHAGGDTQYF

clone_size: -
j_call: TRBJ2-5
d_call: TRBD2
v_call: TRBV20-1
cdr3_nt: TGCAGTGCCCCGGGCCGGGAGGGAGAAGAGACCCAGTACTTC
cdr3_aa: CSAPGREGEETQYF

clone_size: -
j_call: TRBJ2-1
d_call: -
v_call: TRBV11-3
cdr3_nt: TGTGCCAGCAGCCCCCGGACTACCGGCTACAATGAGCAGTTCTTC
cdr3_aa: CASSPRTTGYNEQFF

clone_size: -
j_call: TRBJ2-3
d_call: TRBD2
v_call: TRBV6-1
cdr3_nt: TGTGCCAGTGGCTCCGGGACTAGCGGGACAGATACGCAGTATTTT
cdr3_aa: CASGSGTSGTDTQYF

clone_size: -
j_call: TRBJ1-1
d_call: -
v_call: TRBV6-5
cdr3_nt: TGTGCCAGCAGTTACCTATCGCTTACCGCGAACACTGAAGCTTTCTTT
cdr3_aa: CASSYLSLTANTEAFF

clone_size: few
j_call: TRBJ1-1
d_call: -
v_call: TRBV2
cdr3_nt: TGTGCCAGCAAGAGTCCGATGAACACTGAAGCTTTCTTT
cdr3_aa: CASKSPMNTEAFF

clone_size: -
j_call: TRBJ1-5
d_call: -
v_call: TRBV27
cdr3_nt: TGTGCCAGCAGCTTTGAAGCTTATAGCAATCAGCCCCAGCATTTT
cdr3_aa: CASSFEAYSNQPQHF